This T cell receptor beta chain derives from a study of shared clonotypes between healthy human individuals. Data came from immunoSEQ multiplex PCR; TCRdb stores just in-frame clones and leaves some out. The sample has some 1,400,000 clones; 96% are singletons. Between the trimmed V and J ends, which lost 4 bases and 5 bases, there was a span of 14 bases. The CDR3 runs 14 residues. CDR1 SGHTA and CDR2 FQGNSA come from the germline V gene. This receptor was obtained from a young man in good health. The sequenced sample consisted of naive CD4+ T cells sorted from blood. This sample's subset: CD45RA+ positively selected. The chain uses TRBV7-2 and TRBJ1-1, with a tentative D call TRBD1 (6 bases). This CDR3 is CASSSDSSTTEAFF. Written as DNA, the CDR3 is TGTGCCAGCAGCTCGGACAGTTCTACTACTGAAGCTTTCTTT.